The rows below give T cell receptor beta chains drawn from one sample of a study of yellow fever vaccine responses in identical twins. TCRdb called the RT-PCR reads again in MiXCR, with one record for every CDR3 protein. This sample carries about 3,000 distinct CDR3 sequences, approximately 90% of them seen once, and the ten largest clones take about 3%. Sequences were derived from T cells from blood (PBMCs), unsorted or a sorted subset (not recorded which), sampled before or after yellow fever vaccination (not recorded which). The receptor set was obtained from a woman aged 18-29 years who received the yellow fever vaccine. Each CDR3 is given with its conserved first and last residue. A D gene is named only where the DNA matches it firmly. Size is stated for part of the rows, as once, few or many counts, or as a class when the clone is expanded.

V gene: TRBV7-1; D gene: NA; clone size: NA; J gene: TRBJ2-1; CDR3 DNA: TGTGCCAGCAGCTCCCAATGGGGCGGCTCCTACAATGAGCAGTTCTTC; CDR3 protein: CASSSQWGGSYNEQFF
V gene: TRBV6-2/TRBV6-3; D gene: NA; clone size: NA; J gene: TRBJ2-7; CDR3 DNA: TGTGCCAGCAGTTACACCGGGATTCTCTACGAGCAGTACTTC; CDR3 protein: CASSYTGILYEQYF
V gene: TRBV29-1; D gene: NA; clone size: once; J gene: TRBJ2-7; CDR3 DNA: TGCAGCGTTCCCCAGGATCCCTACGAGCAGTACTTC; CDR3 protein: CSVPQDPYEQYF
V gene: TRBV19; D gene: NA; clone size: NA; J gene: TRBJ2-1; CDR3 DNA: TGTGCCAGTAGTGTCCGCGCCGCAAGCTCCTACAATGAGCAGTTCTTC; CDR3 protein: CASSVRAASSYNEQFF
V gene: TRBV6-2/TRBV6-3; D gene: TRBD1; clone size: once; J gene: TRBJ1-3; CDR3 DNA: TGTGCCAGCAGTTACGGGGAGGGACAGGGAGGAAACACCATATATTTT; CDR3 protein: CASSYGEGQGGNTIYF
V gene: TRBV23-1; D gene: NA; clone size: NA; J gene: TRBJ1-1; CDR3 DNA: TGCGCCAGCAACCGGGATCCGGGACCCACCGACACTGAAGCTTTCTTT; CDR3 protein: CASNRDPGPTDTEAFF
V gene: TRBV20-1; D gene: NA; clone size: NA; J gene: TRBJ2-3; CDR3 DNA: TGCAGTGCATCCGGGGTAGATGGAGATACGCAGTATTTT; CDR3 protein: CSASGVDGDTQYF
V gene: TRBV7-9; D gene: NA; clone size: NA; J gene: TRBJ2-7; CDR3 DNA: TGTGCCAGCAGCTTAGAGGCGGGTCTTGAGCAGTACTTC; CDR3 protein: CASSLEAGLEQYF
V gene: TRBV6-5; D gene: TRBD2; clone size: NA; J gene: TRBJ2-1; CDR3 DNA: TGTGCCAGCAGTTACTCGGGACTAGCGGGGGTTTACAATGAGCAGTTCTTC; CDR3 protein: CASSYSGLAGVYNEQFF
V gene: TRBV12-3/TRBV12-4; D gene: NA; clone size: once; J gene: TRBJ2-7; CDR3 DNA: TGTGCCAGCAGCCCACAGTGGAAGCAGTACTTC; CDR3 protein: CASSPQWKQYF
V gene: TRBV6-1; D gene: TRBD1; clone size: NA; J gene: TRBJ2-3; CDR3 DNA: TGTGCCAGTGGGACAGGCGCCTTTGATACGCAGTATTTT; CDR3 protein: CASGTGAFDTQYF
V gene: TRBV9; D gene: TRBD1; clone size: NA; J gene: TRBJ2-1; CDR3 DNA: TGTGCCAGCAGCGTAGGGACAGGGCACAATGAGCAGTTCTTC; CDR3 protein: CASSVGTGHNEQFF
V gene: TRBV7-2; D gene: NA; clone size: few; J gene: TRBJ2-7; CDR3 DNA: TGTGCCAGCGCTGACCCACAGGGTGGCCAGTACTTC; CDR3 protein: CASADPQGGQYF
V gene: TRBV11-1; D gene: NA; clone size: NA; J gene: TRBJ2-6; CDR3 DNA: TGTGCCAAAACGACGGACGTAGGGGTCTCTGGGGCCAACGTCCTGACTTTC; CDR3 protein: CAKTTDVGVSGANVLTF
V gene: TRBV18; D gene: NA; clone size: NA; J gene: TRBJ1-3; CDR3 DNA: TGTGCCAGCTCCCCAGGCGGTCCTGGAAACACCATATATTTT; CDR3 protein: CASSPGGPGNTIYF
V gene: TRBV4-1; D gene: NA; clone size: NA; J gene: TRBJ2-1; CDR3 DNA: TGCGCCAGCAGCCAAGATGAACAGGGTTACAATGAGCAGTTCTTC; CDR3 protein: CASSQDEQGYNEQFF
V gene: TRBV5-4; D gene: NA; clone size: NA; J gene: TRBJ2-1; CDR3 DNA: TGTGCCAGCAGCTTGTGGGATGAGCAGTTCTTC; CDR3 protein: CASSLWDEQFF
V gene: TRBV19; D gene: NA; clone size: NA; J gene: TRBJ2-7; CDR3 DNA: TGTGCCAGTAGCCCAGGGATTCTCCCCTACTACGAGCAGTACTTC; CDR3 protein: CASSPGILPYYEQYF
V gene: TRBV4-2; D gene: NA; clone size: once; J gene: TRBJ1-1; CDR3 DNA: TGTGCCAGCAGTCTAAGTCTTCTGAACACTGAAGCTTTCTTT; CDR3 protein: CASSLSLLNTEAFF
V gene: TRBV20-1; D gene: TRBD2; clone size: NA; J gene: TRBJ2-1; CDR3 DNA: TGCAGTGCTAGAGATATCCGGGGGGGAGGCAATGAGCAGTTCTTC; CDR3 protein: CSARDIRGGGNEQFF
V gene: TRBV4-3; D gene: NA; clone size: NA; J gene: TRBJ2-1; CDR3 DNA: TGCGCCAGCTCCGGGACGAACGACAATGAGCAGTTCTTC; CDR3 protein: CASSGTNDNEQFF
V gene: TRBV28; D gene: NA; clone size: NA; J gene: TRBJ2-7; CDR3 DNA: TGTGCCAGCAGCCACGGATACGAGCAGTACTTC; CDR3 protein: CASSHGYEQYF
V gene: TRBV5-1; D gene: TRBD1; clone size: once; J gene: TRBJ2-1; CDR3 DNA: TGCGCCAGCAGCTCACAGGGGGGCCCCAATGAGCAGTTCTTC; CDR3 protein: CASSSQGGPNEQFF
V gene: TRBV3-1; D gene: NA; clone size: NA; J gene: TRBJ2-2; CDR3 DNA: TGTGCCAGCAAACCTAAGGGGAACACCGGGGAGCTGTTTTTT; CDR3 protein: CASKPKGNTGELFF
V gene: TRBV15; D gene: NA; clone size: NA; J gene: TRBJ1-5; CDR3 DNA: TGTGCCACCAGCTCCAGCGAAAGGAGCAATCAGCCCCAGCATTTT; CDR3 protein: CATSSSERSNQPQHF
V gene: TRBV29-1; D gene: TRBD2; clone size: NA; J gene: TRBJ2-1; CDR3 DNA: TGCAGCGCATGGACTAGCCCTCTGAATGAGCAGTTCTTC; CDR3 protein: CSAWTSPLNEQFF
V gene: TRBV4-1; D gene: NA; clone size: NA; J gene: TRBJ2-2; CDR3 DNA: TGCGCCAGCAGCCAAGAGTCGGACAGTTACACCGGGGAGCTGTTTTTT; CDR3 protein: CASSQESDSYTGELFF
V gene: TRBV29-1; D gene: NA; clone size: NA; J gene: TRBJ2-1; CDR3 DNA: TGCAGCGCCGAGTGGGGGAATGAGCAGTTCTTC; CDR3 protein: CSAEWGNEQFF
V gene: TRBV3-1; D gene: NA; clone size: NA; J gene: TRBJ2-4; CDR3 DNA: TGTGCCAGCAGCCAAACTTCCGGGGGACGATACATTCAGTACTTC; CDR3 protein: CASSQTSGGRYIQYF
V gene: TRBV25-1; D gene: NA; clone size: NA; J gene: TRBJ1-5; CDR3 DNA: TGTGCCAGCAGTCTCCTGAGGGAAGGTTATAGCAATCAGCCCCAGCATTTT; CDR3 protein: CASSLLREGYSNQPQHF
V gene: TRBV5-5; D gene: NA; clone size: NA; J gene: TRBJ2-3; CDR3 DNA: TGTGCCAGCAGCTTGATTGGACTTAGCACAGATACGCAGTATTTT; CDR3 protein: CASSLIGLSTDTQYF
V gene: TRBV29-1; D gene: NA; clone size: NA; J gene: TRBJ2-5; CDR3 DNA: TGCAGCGTAGACAGGCCCGGGGAGACCCAGTACTTC; CDR3 protein: CSVDRPGETQYF
V gene: TRBV23-1; D gene: NA; clone size: NA; J gene: TRBJ2-7; CDR3 DNA: TGCGCCAGCAGTCACGACAAACTGGAGGCCTACGAGCAGTACTTC; CDR3 protein: CASSHDKLEAYEQYF